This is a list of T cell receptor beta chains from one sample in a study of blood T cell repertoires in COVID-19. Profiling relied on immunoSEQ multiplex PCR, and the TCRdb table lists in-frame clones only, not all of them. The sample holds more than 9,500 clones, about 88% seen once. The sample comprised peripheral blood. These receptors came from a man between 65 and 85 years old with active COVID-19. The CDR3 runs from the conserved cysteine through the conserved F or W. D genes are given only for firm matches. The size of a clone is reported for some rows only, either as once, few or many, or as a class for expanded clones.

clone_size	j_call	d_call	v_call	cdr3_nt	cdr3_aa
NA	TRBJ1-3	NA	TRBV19	TGTGCCAGTAGTATATTAACGGCTGGAAACACCATATATTTT	CASSILTAGNTIYF
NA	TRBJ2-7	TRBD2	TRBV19	TGTGCCAGTAGCATCCTTTCCGGGACTAGCGGGAGTGGTGGCTACGAGCAGTACTTC	CASSILSGTSGSGGYEQYF
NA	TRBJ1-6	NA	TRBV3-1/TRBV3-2	TGTGCCAGCAGCCCCCGGGACATAACCTCACCCCTCCACTTT	CASSPRDITSPLHF
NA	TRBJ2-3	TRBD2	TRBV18	TGTGCCAGCTCACCACCGACTAGCGCGGATACGCAGTATTTT	CASSPPTSADTQYF
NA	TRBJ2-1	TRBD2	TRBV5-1	TGCGCCAGCAGCCCGGCCAGCGGGAGGGCCAATGAGCAGTTCTTC	CASSPASGRANEQFF
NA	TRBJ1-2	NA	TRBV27	TGTGCCAGCAGTTTACTCAGGGGAATAGTGAGGGGCTACACCTTC	CASSLLRGIVRGYTF
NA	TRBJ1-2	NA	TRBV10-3	TGTGCCATCAGTGAGTCTGGCCGGACAGCCGTCTGGGGCTACACCTTC	CAISESGRTAVWGYTF
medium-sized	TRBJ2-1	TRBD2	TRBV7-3	TGTGCCAGCAGCCCCTGGATAGCGGGGGCGTTAAATGAGCAGTTCTTC	CASSPWIAGALNEQFF
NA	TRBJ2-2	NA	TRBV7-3	TGTGCCAGCAGCCCGACTCCCTACACCGGGGAGCTGTTTTTT	CASSPTPYTGELFF
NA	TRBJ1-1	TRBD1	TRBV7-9	TGTGCCAGCAGCTCCCGACAGGGGTACACTGAAGCTTTCTTT	CASSSRQGYTEAFF
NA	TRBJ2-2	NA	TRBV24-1	TGTGCCACCAGTGACTCAAGCTTCGCCCCCGGGGAGCTGTTTTTT	CATSDSSFAPGELFF
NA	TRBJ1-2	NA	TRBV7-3	TGTGCCAGCAGCCCGGATTCGGGGTCCGGCTACACCTTC	CASSPDSGSGYTF
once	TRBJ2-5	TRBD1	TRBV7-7	TGTGCTAGCAGCTTAGCTGAGGGGGCCGAGACCCAGTACTTC	CASSLAEGAETQYF
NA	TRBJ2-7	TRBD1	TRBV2	TGTGCCAGCAGACGGGACAGGGCTTCCTACGAGCAGTACTTC	CASRRDRASYEQYF
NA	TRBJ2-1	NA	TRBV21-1	TGTGCCAGCCATTCCCAGTGGTACAATGAGCAGTTCTTC	CASHSQWYNEQFF
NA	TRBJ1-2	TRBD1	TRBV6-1	TGTGCCAGCAGTGAGGGACAGGGGACCTTAAGGGGTGGCTACACCTTC	CASSEGQGTLRGGYTF
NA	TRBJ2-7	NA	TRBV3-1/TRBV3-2	TGTGCCAGCAACACAGGGGGGGGCTACGAGCAGTACTTC	CASNTGGGYEQYF